This record covers a single T cell receptor beta chain. This sample is part of a study of Ad26.COV2.S vaccination and SARS-CoV-2 variants. J was trimmed by 2 bases and V by 5 bases; bases with no gene match: 14. The CDR3 spans 19 residues. CDR1 and CDR2 (germline): SGHTA, FQGNSA. Regarding treatment: some 20 received Ad26.COV2.S at low or high dose, single or two shots; about five received placebo; per-sample allocation not given. Sample collection was performed on day 63 after the first vaccine or placebo injection. The assay was immunoSEQ multiplex PCR, and TCRdb's table has in-frame clones only and misses some. Of about 400,000 clones detected, 70% to 90% appear once; the ten largest clones hold approximately 4%.

This TCR was recovered from a person aged 18 to 59 who received the Ad26.COV2.S COVID-19 vaccine or a placebo. The chain carries TRBV7-2 and TRBJ2-3, with 12 bases matching TRBD2. Specimen: peripheral blood, collected in a trial of Ad26.COV2.S vaccine versus placebo. The CDR3 here is CASSPGLAGFGALTDTQYF. The CDR3 nucleotides read TGTGCCAGCAGCCCGGGACTAGCGGGCTTTGGGGCCCTCACAGATACGCAGTATTTT.